This TCR beta chain came from a study of T-cell memory formation after mild COVID-19 (dated by TCRdb to about 2021). Looking at the study overall: Most TCR sequence clusters were specific to one of the two donors. Longitudinal TCRalpha and TCRbeta repertoire sequencing tracked T-cell clones expanding and contracting after mild COVID-19 in a couple of donors. The cohort comprised two young, previously healthy adult volunteers, one female and one male. The study at large found these results: SARS-CoV-2 specificity of the second-wave clones peaking on day 37 was not confirmed. Contracting CD4+ clones appeared mostly in the CM and EM memory subsets, whereas CD8+ clones were enriched in EMRA. From day 15 to 85, contracting clones showed balanced CD4/CD8 phenotypes, whereas a second wave of clones that expanded from day 15 to 37 leaned towards CD4+. Some responding clones were found in pre-infection memory, which suggests that pre-existing cross-reactive memory T cells took part in the SARS-CoV-2 response. Only two mild cases were covered by the study, and larger cohorts that include severe cases with pre-infection samples were considered necessary.

Sequencing was carried out with an Illumina NovaSeq 6000. Using 5'RACE with constant-segment primers, TCRalpha and TCRbeta cDNA libraries were constructed, with sample barcodes and unique molecular identifiers added in the process. RNA was extracted from every sample with Trizol reagent. Libraries were amplified in two PCR steps, with a second sample barcode and Illumina TruSeq adapters added in the second step. Sequencing of the libraries was done on an Illumina NovaSeq, producing 2 x 150 bp paired-end reads. The authors processed their data as follows. Reads were demultiplexed and collapsed into UMI-guided consensus sequences with migec v1.2.7. Using mixcr v2.1.11, UMI consensuses were aligned to TRA and TRB V and J templates and then assembled into clonotypes. A clonotype was counted as expanded or contracted only if both edgeR and NoisET called the change significant, with noise models trained on biological replicates. edgeR calls used a false discovery rate-adjusted p below 0.01 and a log2 fold-change threshold of 1. As an exploratory analysis of dynamics, max-normalized trajectories of the 1000 most abundant clonotypes were examined with PCA combined with hierarchical clustering. Each responding clone was given a CD4 or CD8 phenotype based on the CD4+ and CD8+ repertoires, which had been sequenced separately. TCRdb redid the processing of the public reads, applying fastp at Q25 and MiXCR, and retained in-frame beta chains. Every distinct CDR3 protein forms one entry, paired with its most common genes and DNA. TCRdb's processing, not the authors', yielded these V and J calls. The sample includes some 490,000 distinct CDR3 sequences, with about 18% observed a single time. The top ten constitute 12% of the sample.

CDR1 is given as DFQATT and CDR2 as SNEGSKA, both from the germline V gene (reference sequence). Including cysteine and phenylalanine, the CDR3 has 13 amino acids. Of the read, only the CDR3 DNA is kept; its 39 bases are in frame from base 1. V trim: 6 bases; J trim: 0 bases; unmatched bases: 3. PBMCs were isolated by Ficoll-Paque density gradient centrifugation. Points on this clonotype: Its antigen is not yet known. Base-call qualities are not available, and no considerably larger clone is one nucleotide away.

This clonotype was obtained from an adult woman who had mild COVID-19 (a few samples of this study predate the infection). The sample titles of this study are shuffled in the database, so cell type and time point are left out; the donor was told from shared clones. This sequence uses TRBV20-1 and TRBJ2-7; 9 central nucleotides agree with TRBD2. Input material: PBMCs or a T cell subset sorted from them (not recorded which). The CDR3 corresponds to CSAIAGDSYEQYF. The DNA is as follows: TGCAGTGCGATAGCGGGGGACTCCTACGAGCAGTACTTC.